A selection of T cell receptor beta chains follows, all from one sample in a study of Ad26.COV2.S vaccination and SARS-CoV-2 variants. TCRdb's table, derived via immunoSEQ multiplex PCR, lists solely in-frame clones and lacks some. This table has some 640,000 clones, approximately 88% appearing once. Sequences were derived from peripheral blood, sampled in a trial of Ad26.COV2.S vaccine versus placebo. The receptors stem from a person aged 18-60 years who received the Ad26.COV2.S COVID-19 vaccine or a placebo. CDR3s include the opening cysteine and the closing phenylalanine or tryptophan. D genes are given only for firm matches.

j_call v_call d_call cdr3_nt cdr3_aa
TRBJ1-2 TRBV10-2 - TGCGCCAGCAGGTCAACCGGGACCGTCTATGGCTACACCTTC CASRSTGTVYGYTF
TRBJ1-5 TRBV2 TRBD1 TGTGCCAGCAGCGAGACAGGGAGCAATCAGCCCCAGCATTTT CASSETGSNQPQHF
TRBJ2-3 TRBV7-3 TRBD1 TGTGCCAGCAGCTCGACAGGGGCTAACACAGATACGCAGTATTTT CASSSTGANTDTQYF
TRBJ2-5 TRBV2 - TGTGCCAGCAGAGAAGAGACCCAGTACTTC CASREETQYF
TRBJ1-2 TRBV29-1 - TGCAGCGTTGAAGATCAGGGGCTCGCTAACTATGGCTACACCTTC CSVEDQGLANYGYTF
TRBJ1-5 TRBV3-1/TRBV3-2 - TGTGCCAGCAGCCAGGGACATTTAAGCAATCAGCCCCAGCATTTT CASSQGHLSNQPQHF
TRBJ1-5 TRBV5-5 TRBD1 TGTGCCAGCAGCTTGGAGTGGGGACAGAATCAGCCCCAGCATTTT CASSLEWGQNQPQHF
TRBJ2-1 TRBV5-1 - TGCGCCAGCAGCTTGGGGCACAATGAGCAGTTCTTC CASSLGHNEQFF
TRBJ1-1 TRBV30 TRBD1 TGTGCCTGGAGTCGCTTGGGACAGGTGAACACTGAAGCTTTCTTT CAWSRLGQVNTEAFF
TRBJ2-5 TRBV20-1 - TGCAGTGCTAGACCTCAAGAGACCCAGTACTTC CSARPQETQYF
TRBJ1-1 TRBV12-3/TRBV12-4 - TGTGCCAGCAGTTTAGGGTACAGGACTGAAGCTTTCTTT CASSLGYRTEAFF
TRBJ2-4 TRBV7-2 TRBD2 TGTGCCAGCAGCTTAAGAGGGGAGGGCATTCAGTACTTC CASSLRGEGIQYF
TRBJ2-3 TRBV10-3 - TGTGCCATCAGTGAGTATGAAGACACGATTCGTGATACGCAGTATTTT CAISEYEDTIRDTQYF
TRBJ1-5 TRBV2 - TGTGCCAGCAGTTTATTCCTTCAGCCCCAGCATTTT CASSLFLQPQHF
TRBJ2-1 TRBV27 TRBD2 TGTGCCAGCAGAGCCCTAGCGGGAGGGGGCAATGAGCAGTTCTTC CASRALAGGGNEQFF
TRBJ2-3 TRBV6-2/TRBV6-3 TRBD2 TGTGCCAGCAGTACCGGTCTAGCGGGAGTTCTAGATACGCAGTATTTT CASSTGLAGVLDTQYF
TRBJ2-5 TRBV7-2 TRBD1 TGTGCCAGCAGCCCGGGGACAGGAGAGACCCAGTACTTC CASSPGTGETQYF